The clone carrying this T cell receptor beta chain was seen a few times. The antigen remains unidentified. TCRB transcripts that were expressed got sequenced, as all of the isolated RNA had been reverse transcribed. Each sample of naive, central memory or regulatory T cells had, on average, about 3.5 million reads. Data came from immunoSEQ multiplex PCR; TCRdb stores just in-frame clones and leaves some out. This table holds 600,000 to 700,000 clones, about an eighth found once. This entry is derived from a study of beta chain features in type 1 diabetes. Study background: The samples had around 98 million sorted cells examined in all.

Whole-study results and caveats: Type 1 diabetes patients had moderately but significantly shorter TCRB CDR3s in all four CD4+ subsets.

A heparinised blood draw that averaged about 100 mL was obtained once from each donor. Sequencing was done on a sample of naive CD4+ T cells from blood. This receptor was obtained from a young man with type 1 diabetes.

The CDR3 here is CASSVGVPDYGYTF. CDR3 DNA: TGTGCCAGCAGTGTGGGGGTTCCGGACTATGGCTACACCTTC. The chain uses TRBV28 and TRBJ1-2; a possible D gene is TRBD1 (5 bases). V shed 5 bases and J shed 3 bases, with 13 bases lying between them. This CDR3 contains 14 residues. CDR1 is MDHEN and CDR2 is SYDVKM in the germline V gene.